Each of the 28 T cell receptor beta chains below was sequenced from the same sample in a study of early T cells in non-severe SARS-CoV-2 infection. TCRdb analysed the 5' RACE reads with MiXCR anew, one entry per CDR3 protein. This table has about 46,000 distinct CDR3 sequences, 5.4% appearing once. The sequenced sample was whole blood, obtained at baseline. The receptor source for this set is an adult who was a healthcare worker with PCR-confirmed SARS-CoV-2 infection or an uninfected control (not recorded which).

In this sample, this clonotype is medium-sized. The genes are TRBV15 and TRBJ2-7, with 8 positions matching TRBD2. The CDR3 consists of 13 residues. CDR1 is LNHNV, CDR2 YYDKDF, per germline (reference sequence). V was clipped by 4 bases and J by 7 bases; unmatched bases: 6. CDR3 in amino acids: CATSTYGGEEQYF. In DNA form, the CDR3 reads TGTGCCACCAGCACCTACGGGGGGGAGGAGCAGTACTTC.

The chain couples TRBV13 to TRBJ2-3, with D hard to call. CDR1 PRHDT and CDR2 FYEKMQ come from the germline V gene (reference sequence). This CDR3 is built from 16 residues. V lost 5 bases to trimming and J lost 3 bases, with 18 bases between them. The CDR3 loop reads CASSISDRVGTDTQYF. The CDR3 DNA is TGTGCCAGCAGCATATCCGATCGAGTGGGAACAGATACGCAGTATTTT.

This clonotype turned up a few times. The chain is built from TRBV5-1 and TRBJ2-5, with 11 bases fitting TRBD2. V shed 4 bases and J 5 bases; nucleotides not matched to a gene: 7. Germline CDR1 is SGHRS and CDR2 is YFSETQ. The length of the CDR3 is 15 residues. The CDR3 region is CASSRTSGSIETQYF. The CDR3 DNA reads as TGCGCCAGCAGCAGAACTAGCGGGAGTATCGAGACCCAGTACTTC.

This clonotype came up many times. The chain carries TRBV7-9 and TRBJ2-5; 8 nucleotides align to TRBD2. With V trimmed by 3 bases and J by 5 bases, 5 bases remained unmatched. The V gene's germline CDR1 is SEHNR and CDR2 FQNEAQ (reference sequence). CDR3 length: 14 amino acids. CDR3 amino acids: CASSLSGSGETQYF. The CDR3 DNA sequence: TGTGCCAGCAGCTTGAGCGGGAGTGGGGAGACCCAGTACTTC.

This clonotype appeared a few times. The rearrangement joins TRBV12-3 or TRBV12-4 to TRBJ1-4; the D is unclear. This CDR3 comprises 15 residues. V was trimmed by 3 bases and J by 0 bases, leaving 8 bases between them. In DNA form, the CDR3 reads TGTGCCAGCAGTTTTCGGGCCGCAACTAATGAAAAACTGTTTTTT. It yields the protein CASSFRAATNEKLFF.

In this sample, this clonotype turned up a few times. The rearrangement links TRBV12-3 or TRBV12-4 to TRBJ1-2; D call uncertain. Trimming cost V 6 bases and J 3 bases, with 17 bases left between them. The CDR3 runs 15 residues. The CDR3 sequence: CASRLQPPPHYGYTF. CDR3 coding DNA: TGTGCCAGCAGGTTACAGCCTCCACCCCACTATGGCTACACCTTC.

This clonotype was counted a few times. The rearrangement uses TRBV27 and TRBJ2-3, with 7 positions matching TRBD1. Per germline, CDR1 MNHEY and CDR2 SMNVEV (reference sequence). Trimming took 1 base from V and 0 from J; bases not matched to a gene: 4. The CDR3 sequence is 16 residues long. The CDR3 DNA reads TGTGCCAGCAGTTTATTCCAGGGGGTGAGCACAGATACGCAGTATTTT. Translating gives CASSLFQGVSTDTQYF.

V is TRBV3-1 and J is TRBJ2-1, with 9 bases fitting TRBD1. With 3 bases clipped from V and 3 bases from J, the junction kept 6 bases outside the gene matches. Germline assignment: CDR1 LGHDT and CDR2 YNNKEL (reference sequence). CDR3 size: 16 residues. The CDR3 here is CASSQATGGLYNEQFF. In DNA form, the CDR3 reads TGTGCCAGCAGCCAGGCGACAGGGGGACTCTACAATGAGCAGTTCTTC.

The chain employs TRBV20-1 and TRBJ2-1, with 10 nucleotides matching TRBD2. The CDR3 sequence is 15 residues long. Germline CDR1 DFQATT, CDR2 SNEGSKA (reference sequence). V trimming: 3 bases; J trimming: 7 bases; junction bases outside the gene matches: 9. CDR3 residues: CSARAIAGGGNEQFF. DNA of the CDR3: TGCAGTGCTAGGGCCATAGCGGGAGGAGGTAATGAGCAGTTCTTC.

This clonotype was counted at least ten times. The chain combines TRBV11-2 with TRBJ2-7; D uncertain. The ends were cut back, 4 bases at V and 5 bases at J, with 6 bases in the middle. CDR1 and CDR2 (germline): SGHAT, FQNNGV. The CDR3 totals 11 residues. The CDR3 reads CASSSSNEQYF. DNA for the CDR3: TGTGCCAGCAGCTCAAGCAACGAGCAGTACTTC. Complete variable domain (other parts from reference TRBV11-2 and TRBJ2-7): EAGVAQSPRYKIIEKRQSVAFWCNPISGHATLYWYQQILGQGPKLLIQFQNNGVVDDSQLPKDRFSAERLKGVDSTLKIQPAKLEDSAVYLCASSSSNEQYFGPGTRLTVT.

This clonotype was observed at least ten times. The gene calls are TRBV3-1 and TRBJ2-7; TRBD1 matches at 7 bases. The V and J ends lost 3 bases and 2 bases, in that order; junction bases with no gene match: 4. CDR1 and CDR2 from the germline V gene are LGHDT and YNNKEL (reference sequence). This CDR3 has 14 residues. The CDR3: CASSHTTGAYEQYF. DNA for the CDR3: TGTGCCAGCAGCCATACTACAGGGGCCTACGAGCAGTACTTC.

This clonotype occurred many times. The V call is TRBV20-1, the J call TRBJ2-3; the D gene is possibly TRBD2 (6 bases). Trimming took off 5 bases at V and 1 base at J, with 10 bases between the two ends. This CDR3 contains 13 residues. Per germline, CDR1 DFQATT and CDR2 SNEGSKA (reference sequence). The CDR3 protein is CSAGRGGTDTQYF. Written as DNA, the CDR3 is TGCAGTGCTGGGCGCGGGGGCACAGATACGCAGTATTTT.

This clonotype was observed at least ten times. The chain uses TRBV7-3 and TRBJ2-1; 9 nucleotides agree with TRBD2. The germline CDR1 and CDR2 sequences are SGHTA and FQGTGA. The CDR3 runs 14 residues. V trimming: 6 bases; J trimming: 5 bases; junction bases outside the gene matches: 5. CDR3: CASRVAGVDNEQFF. In DNA form, the CDR3 reads TGTGCCAGCAGGGTAGCGGGAGTGGACAATGAGCAGTTCTTC.

This clonotype was seen a handful of times. The CDR3 DNA sequence: TGTGCCAGCAGTTTCGACAGGGCCACTGAAGCTTTCTTT. It encodes CASSFDRATEAFF. The V gene is TRBV12-3 or TRBV12-4, the J gene TRBJ1-1, with 7 bases fitting TRBD1. The J segment lost 4 bases and the V segment lost 3 bases, leaving 2 bases of the junction unmatched. This CDR3 contains 13 residues.

This clonotype has more than one count but fewer than ten. The chain is built from TRBV5-1 and TRBJ2-1; 12 bases are shared with TRBD2. CDR1 is SGHRS and CDR2 is YFSETQ in the germline V gene. J was trimmed by 7 bases and V by 0 bases; bases with no gene match: 5. This CDR3 is 16 amino acids long. CDR3 amino acids: CASSLALAGGRNEQFF. The DNA for the CDR3 is TGCGCCAGCAGCTTGGCCCTAGCGGGAGGGAGGAATGAGCAGTTCTTC.

Ten or more counts support this clonotype. CDR3 region: CAEEGKAGVTGELFF. The CDR3, as DNA: TGTGCCGAAGAGGGCAAAGCAGGAGTCACCGGGGAGCTGTTTTTT. V usage is TRBV30 and J usage is TRBJ2-2, with a possible D match to TRBD2 (5 bases). Germline CDR1 and CDR2: GTSNPN and SVGIG (reference sequence). There are 15 residues in the CDR3. V dropped 8 bases and J dropped 4 bases, with 20 bases sitting between them. The whole variable domain, remainder taken from reference TRBV30 and TRBJ2-2, is SQTIHQWPATLVQPVGSPLSLECTVEGTSNPNLYWYRQAAGRGLQLLFYSVGIGQISSEVPQNLSASRPQDRQFILSSKKLLLSDSGFYLCAEEGKAGVTGELFFGEGSRLTVL.

This clonotype occurred many times. V gene TRBV7-9 combines with J gene TRBJ2-1, with D uncertain. This CDR3 spans 14 amino acids. V lost 6 bases and J lost 2, with 11 bases in between. Germline CDR1 and CDR2: SEHNR and FQNEAQ (reference sequence). CDR3 sequence: CASSRSDAYNEQFF. The CDR3 DNA sequence: TGTGCCAGCAGTCGGAGCGACGCCTACAATGAGCAGTTCTTC.

This clonotype was counted a few times. This sequence joins TRBV7-9 and TRBJ2-7; tentatively, D is TRBD2 (5 bases). Germline V lookup: CDR1 SEHNR, CDR2 FQNEAQ (reference sequence). V was pared by 2 bases and J by 6 bases, with 8 bases between. The CDR3 is 12 amino acids. Here the CDR3 reads CASSLRGIEQYF. The CDR3 DNA follows: TGTGCCAGCAGCTTACGGGGTATCGAGCAGTACTTC.

This clonotype was seen ten or more times. V is TRBV27 and J is TRBJ1-4, with D tentatively TRBD1 (5 bases). The CDR3 covers 14 residues. Trimming removed 4 bases from V and 8 bases from J, with 14 bases in between. The germline CDR1 and CDR2 sequences are MNHEY and SMNVEV (reference sequence). DNA for the CDR3: TGTGCCAGCAGTTCAAACCGATGGGGGGAAAAACTGTTTTTT. Amino acid sequence: CASSSNRWGEKLFF.

In this sample, this clonotype turned up many times. This chain connects TRBV12-3 or TRBV12-4 to TRBJ2-1; 9 nucleotides agree with TRBD2. The CDR3 covers 14 residues. V dropped 6 bases and J dropped 6; count of bases not matched to a gene: 6. DNA of the CDR3: TGTGCCAGCAGGCTTAGCGGGAGAGGCAATGAGCAGTTCTTC. Translation: CASRLSGRGNEQFF.

This clonotype appeared many times. This chain joins TRBV20-1 and TRBJ2-3, with TRBD2 matching over 9 bases. In germline, CDR1 is DFQATT, CDR2 SNEGSKA (reference sequence). V lost 6 bases to trimming and J lost 2 bases; unmatched junction nucleotides: 6. CDR3 length equals 14 residues. In DNA form, the CDR3 reads TGCAGTGCCCACCTAGCGGGACTCACAGATACGCAGTATTTT. Translated: CSAHLAGLTDTQYF.

This clonotype was counted a few times. One end of the junction is discordant with germline, which a read error may explain. The chain joins TRBV29-1 to TRBJ2-3; D is undetermined. CDR1 is SQVTM and CDR2 is ANQGSEA in the germline V gene. The CDR3 contains 9 residues. The CDR3 DNA sequence: TGCAGCGTAGAAGATACGCAGTATTTT. Encoded protein: CSVEDTQYF.

There are a few counts of this clonotype. The J gene is TRBJ2-4, the V gene TRBV18; D possibly corresponds to TRBD2 (6 bases). Germline V gene sequence: CDR1 KGHSH, CDR2 LQKENI. The CDR3 runs to 13 residues. V was shortened by 3 bases and J by 8 bases, with 11 bases between the two germline ends. The CDR3 DNA reads TGTGCCAGCTCACCCGCGGGGCTGGACATTCAGTACTTC. It encodes CASSPAGLDIQYF.

J is TRBJ2-7 and V is TRBV28; 9 bases are shared with TRBD1. Germline assignment: CDR1 MDHEN and CDR2 SYDVKM. J lost 6 bases, V lost 2 bases, and 5 bases had no gene match. The CDR3 extends over 14 amino acids. The CDR3 spells CASSLLGTGPEQYF. As DNA, the CDR3 is TGTGCCAGCAGTTTACTCGGGACAGGGCCCGAGCAGTACTTC.

Notes on this clonotype: A much larger clone differs by one base, so this may be a read error. V and J are TRBV11-2 and TRBJ2-5; D gene uncertain. The ends were cut back, 5 bases at V and 5 bases at J, with 18 bases in the middle. Germline CDR1 SGHAT, CDR2 FQNNGV. CDR3 length: 15 residues. CDR3 in DNA: TGTGCCAGCAGCCGTACCAGGACCTATACCGAGACCCAGTACTTC. This codes for CASSRTRTYTETQYF.

This clonotype was observed many times. The chain combines TRBV20-1 with TRBJ2-3, with 9 bases fitting TRBD2. This CDR3 is 14 amino acids long. Trimming removed 5 bases from V and 1 base from J; junction bases left unmatched: 4. From germline, CDR1 is DFQATT and CDR2 SNEGSKA (reference sequence). CDR3 amino acids: CSAVREGGTDTQYF. The DNA of the CDR3 is TGCAGTGCTGTGCGGGAGGGCGGCACAGATACGCAGTATTTT.

This clonotype was seen at least ten times. J is TRBJ1-3 and V is TRBV11-2; D gene ambiguous. This CDR3 has 14 amino acids. Germline-derived CDR1 and CDR2 are SGHAT and FQNNGV. The V and J ends lost 0 bases and 0 bases respectively, with 3 bases between them. The DNA for the CDR3 is TGTGCCAGCAGCTTAGATCACTCTGGAAACACCATATATTTT. Translated, it gives CASSLDHSGNTIYF.

This clonotype was picked up a small number of times. This chain links TRBV29-1 with TRBJ2-3; 9 nucleotides align to TRBD2. Germline values: CDR1 SQVTM, CDR2 ANQGSEA. The CDR3 runs to 14 residues. V was pared by 4 bases and J by 1 base, with 3 bases of the junction left unmatched. In nucleotides, the CDR3 is TGCAGCGTTGCTAGACTAGCGGGCACAGATACGCAGTATTTT. Translating it yields CSVARLAGTDTQYF.